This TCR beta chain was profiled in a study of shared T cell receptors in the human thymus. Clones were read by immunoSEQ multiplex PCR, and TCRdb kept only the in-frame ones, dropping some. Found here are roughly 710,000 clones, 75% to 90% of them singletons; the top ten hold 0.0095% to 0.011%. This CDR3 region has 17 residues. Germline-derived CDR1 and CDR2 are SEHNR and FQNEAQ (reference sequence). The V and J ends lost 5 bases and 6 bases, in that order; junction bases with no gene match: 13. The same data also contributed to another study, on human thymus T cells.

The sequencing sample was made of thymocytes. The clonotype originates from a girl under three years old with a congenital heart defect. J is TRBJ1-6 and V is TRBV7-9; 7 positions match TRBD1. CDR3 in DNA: TGTGCCAGCAGCCGCAGGGAGTTAGGGACAGCTAATTCACCCCTCCACTTT. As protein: CASSRRELGTANSPLHF.